These T cell receptor beta chains were read from a single sample in a study of technical replicates of blood from several donors. The protocol was immunoSEQ multiplex PCR, while the TCRdb copy is restricted to in-frame clones and leaves out a portion. The table shows about 53,000 clones, with 86% occurring only once. The specimen was PBMCs. The receptors were sampled from a human donor in good health. Some clones in this sample may be carry-over from other donors' samples. Both conserved end residues are part of each CDR3. Each record gives: CDR3 DNA, CDR3 protein, J gene, clone size, V gene, D gene. D genes are given only for firm matches. Size tells how often a clone was seen (once, few, many) or the class of an expanded clone, and some rows leave it out.

CDR3 DNA: TGTGCCAGCAGCAGACGGGGGTTCTACAATGAGCAGTTCTTC
CDR3 protein: CASSRRGFYNEQFF
J gene: TRBJ2-1
clone size: -
V gene: TRBV2
D gene: -

CDR3 DNA: TGTGCCAGCAGTGAAAGGCAGGGTGTGTCAGCCACTGAAGCTTTCTTT
CDR3 protein: CASSERQGVSATEAFF
J gene: TRBJ1-1
clone size: -
V gene: TRBV6-1
D gene: -

CDR3 DNA: TGTGCCAGCGGACAGGCGGGATATAACTATGGCTACACCTTC
CDR3 protein: CASGQAGYNYGYTF
J gene: TRBJ1-2
clone size: -
V gene: TRBV27
D gene: TRBD1

CDR3 DNA: TGTGCCAGCAGGTTGACACAGGGGGCGGACACTGAAGCTTTCTTT
CDR3 protein: CASRLTQGADTEAFF
J gene: TRBJ1-1
clone size: -
V gene: TRBV6-5
D gene: TRBD1

CDR3 DNA: TGTGCCAGCAGTGGGGGGGGAGACGAGCAGTACTTC
CDR3 protein: CASSGGGDEQYF
J gene: TRBJ2-7
clone size: -
V gene: TRBV6-1
D gene: TRBD2

CDR3 DNA: TGTGCCAGCAGTTCCCCGGGGGCCAACGTCCTGACTTTC
CDR3 protein: CASSSPGANVLTF
J gene: TRBJ2-6
clone size: -
V gene: TRBV6-5
D gene: -

CDR3 DNA: TGCGCCAGCAGCCAAGATACCCTATTCTCACGGACTAGCGGGAGCACAGATACGCAGTATTTT
CDR3 protein: CASSQDTLFSRTSGSTDTQYF
J gene: TRBJ2-3
clone size: -
V gene: TRBV4-1
D gene: TRBD2

CDR3 DNA: TGTGCCAGCAGCCAAGGTGAGACAGTCTCTGGAAACACCATATATTTT
CDR3 protein: CASSQGETVSGNTIYF
J gene: TRBJ1-3
clone size: -
V gene: TRBV4-2
D gene: -

CDR3 DNA: TGTGCCAGCAGCTTAGCGGGGACAGGGGGGGAAAAACTGTTTTTT
CDR3 protein: CASSLAGTGGEKLFF
J gene: TRBJ1-4
clone size: -
V gene: TRBV7-6
D gene: TRBD1

CDR3 DNA: TGCGCCAGCAGTGAGTCGCGGGGGACCGGGACACTAGTTACAGATACGCAGTATTTT
CDR3 protein: CASSESRGTGTLVTDTQYF
J gene: TRBJ2-3
clone size: -
V gene: TRBV10-1
D gene: -

CDR3 DNA: TGTGCCAGTAGTTCGGTGTCAGGGGAACTATATGAGCAGTTCTTC
CDR3 protein: CASSSVSGELYEQFF
J gene: TRBJ2-1
clone size: -
V gene: TRBV19
D gene: -

CDR3 DNA: TGCGCCAGCAGCCAAGGCCAGCTAGTCACAGATACGCAGTATTTT
CDR3 protein: CASSQGQLVTDTQYF
J gene: TRBJ2-3
clone size: -
V gene: TRBV4-3
D gene: -

CDR3 DNA: TGTGCCAGCAGCCCCCCTCCGAATGAGCAGTTCTTC
CDR3 protein: CASSPPPNEQFF
J gene: TRBJ2-1
clone size: -
V gene: TRBV6-5
D gene: -

CDR3 DNA: TGCAGTGCCGGTCGTTCCGAGCAGTACTTC
CDR3 protein: CSAGRSEQYF
J gene: TRBJ2-7
clone size: -
V gene: TRBV20-1
D gene: -

CDR3 DNA: TGTGCCAGCAGTTCCGGACAGGGGAGCACCTACGAGCAGTACTTC
CDR3 protein: CASSSGQGSTYEQYF
J gene: TRBJ2-7
clone size: -
V gene: TRBV6-1
D gene: TRBD1

CDR3 DNA: TGCAGCGTTGCAGTGGGGGGGACCACCGGGGAGCTGTTTTTT
CDR3 protein: CSVAVGGTTGELFF
J gene: TRBJ2-2
clone size: -
V gene: TRBV29-1
D gene: TRBD2

CDR3 DNA: TGTGCCAGCAATCCAGGGTTTAGTAATTCACCCCTCCACTTT
CDR3 protein: CASNPGFSNSPLHF
J gene: TRBJ1-6
clone size: -
V gene: TRBV28
D gene: -

CDR3 DNA: TGTGCCAGCAGCTTCGGGCGGAGGACCGAGCAGTACTTC
CDR3 protein: CASSFGRRTEQYF
J gene: TRBJ2-7
clone size: -
V gene: TRBV11-2
D gene: -

CDR3 DNA: TGTGCCAGCAGCGTAGCTGGGACTAGCGCAGATACGCAGTATTTT
CDR3 protein: CASSVAGTSADTQYF
J gene: TRBJ2-3
clone size: -
V gene: TRBV9
D gene: TRBD2

CDR3 DNA: TGCGCCAGCAGCAAGGGACTAGATTTAGATACGCAGTATTTT
CDR3 protein: CASSKGLDLDTQYF
J gene: TRBJ2-3
clone size: -
V gene: TRBV5-1
D gene: TRBD2

CDR3 DNA: TGTGCCTGGAGTTCGGCCTACGAGCAGTACTTC
CDR3 protein: CAWSSAYEQYF
J gene: TRBJ2-7
clone size: -
V gene: TRBV30
D gene: -

CDR3 DNA: TGTGCCAGCAGCCCGCGTTCATGGGGCGAAGCTTTCTTT
CDR3 protein: CASSPRSWGEAFF
J gene: TRBJ1-1
clone size: -
V gene: TRBV7-3
D gene: -

CDR3 DNA: TGTGCCAGCAGTCCGGGGTTCAATCAGCCCCAGCATTTT
CDR3 protein: CASSPGFNQPQHF
J gene: TRBJ1-5
clone size: -
V gene: TRBV25-1
D gene: -

CDR3 DNA: TGTGCCAGCAGCCGAGGTGTCGGGGGGGCAACCGAGCAGTACTTC
CDR3 protein: CASSRGVGGATEQYF
J gene: TRBJ2-7
clone size: -
V gene: TRBV7-9
D gene: TRBD2

CDR3 DNA: TGTGCCAGCAGCTCGGAAGGGGGAGTCCCTGGGGCCAACGTCCTGACTTTC
CDR3 protein: CASSSEGGVPGANVLTF
J gene: TRBJ2-6
clone size: -
V gene: TRBV7-6
D gene: -

CDR3 DNA: TGTGCCAGCAGCCCCTCGGGACAAAACTATGGCTACACCTTC
CDR3 protein: CASSPSGQNYGYTF
J gene: TRBJ1-2
clone size: -
V gene: TRBV5-4
D gene: -

CDR3 DNA: TGTGCCAGTAGTATTCCGGGGGCTGAAGCTTTCTTT
CDR3 protein: CASSIPGAEAFF
J gene: TRBJ1-1
clone size: -
V gene: TRBV19
D gene: -

CDR3 DNA: TGTGCCAGCAGCCAACTAGCGGGATCAAACATTCAGTACTTC
CDR3 protein: CASSQLAGSNIQYF
J gene: TRBJ2-4
clone size: -
V gene: TRBV7-6
D gene: TRBD2

CDR3 DNA: TGTGCCAGCAGTTACGATGGACAGTACGGCTACACCTTC
CDR3 protein: CASSYDGQYGYTF
J gene: TRBJ1-2
clone size: -
V gene: TRBV6-5
D gene: -

CDR3 DNA: TGCGCCAGCAGCCACCGAGTGGGTGCCGGGGACGAGCAGTACTTC
CDR3 protein: CASSHRVGAGDEQYF
J gene: TRBJ2-7
clone size: -
V gene: TRBV4-3
D gene: -

CDR3 DNA: TGTGCCAGTTATTCCGCTAGCGATGGTCTCGAGCAGTACTTC
CDR3 protein: CASYSASDGLEQYF
J gene: TRBJ2-7
clone size: once
V gene: TRBV6-1
D gene: -

CDR3 DNA: TGTGCCAGCAGTCCTACCGGACAGTCCCACGGCTACACCTTC
CDR3 protein: CASSPTGQSHGYTF
J gene: TRBJ1-2
clone size: once
V gene: TRBV27
D gene: -

CDR3 DNA: TGTGCCAGCAGCTTAGATCCCGTCGGGAGGGGTAGTTCGACAGATACGCAGTATTTT
CDR3 protein: CASSLDPVGRGSSTDTQYF
J gene: TRBJ2-3
clone size: -
V gene: TRBV7-8
D gene: TRBD2

CDR3 DNA: TGTGCCAGCAGCCCCCAGAGCGGGGGGAACACCGGGGAGCTGTTTTTT
CDR3 protein: CASSPQSGGNTGELFF
J gene: TRBJ2-2
clone size: -
V gene: TRBV7-9
D gene: TRBD2

CDR3 DNA: TGTGCCAGCAGTGGGGCTAGCGGGAGCTCCTACGAGCAGTACTTC
CDR3 protein: CASSGASGSSYEQYF
J gene: TRBJ2-7
clone size: -
V gene: TRBV6-1
D gene: TRBD2

CDR3 DNA: TGCGCCAGCAGGCAAATACCGGGACAGGGTCCCAATGAGCAGTTCTTC
CDR3 protein: CASRQIPGQGPNEQFF
J gene: TRBJ2-1
clone size: -
V gene: TRBV5-1
D gene: TRBD1

CDR3 DNA: TGCAGCGCCCCCTTTCAGGGGAGCACAGATACGCAGTATTTT
CDR3 protein: CSAPFQGSTDTQYF
J gene: TRBJ2-3
clone size: -
V gene: TRBV29-1
D gene: -

CDR3 DNA: TGTGCCAGCAGCGACGCTAGCGGGAGTACGTACGAGCAGTACTTC
CDR3 protein: CASSDASGSTYEQYF
J gene: TRBJ2-7
clone size: few
V gene: TRBV7-9
D gene: TRBD2

CDR3 DNA: TGTGCCACCAGCAGAGTTCAGGGGTTTACAGATACGCAGTATTTT
CDR3 protein: CATSRVQGFTDTQYF
J gene: TRBJ2-3
clone size: -
V gene: TRBV15
D gene: -

CDR3 DNA: TGCAGCGTTACCGGGCAGGGTCCCTACGAGCAGTACTTC
CDR3 protein: CSVTGQGPYEQYF
J gene: TRBJ2-7
clone size: -
V gene: TRBV29-1
D gene: -

CDR3 DNA: TGTGCCAGCAGCTTAAAGACAGGGGGCGACTACGAGCAGTACTTC
CDR3 protein: CASSLKTGGDYEQYF
J gene: TRBJ2-7
clone size: -
V gene: TRBV7-8
D gene: TRBD1

CDR3 DNA: TGTGCCAGCAGTCGGGACAGTCAAACAGATACGCAGTATTTT
CDR3 protein: CASSRDSQTDTQYF
J gene: TRBJ2-3
clone size: -
V gene: TRBV25-1
D gene: TRBD1

CDR3 DNA: TGTGCCAGCAGCACCGAGTCCCTTGGGAACACTGAAGCTTTCTTT
CDR3 protein: CASSTESLGNTEAFF
J gene: TRBJ1-1
clone size: -
V gene: TRBV5-5
D gene: -

CDR3 DNA: TGTGCCAGCAGTATATTCTCCGGGACACGGAGAGACGAGCAGTACTTC
CDR3 protein: CASSIFSGTRRDEQYF
J gene: TRBJ2-7
clone size: -
V gene: TRBV27
D gene: -

CDR3 DNA: TGTGCCAGCAGTCCGGGACTAGCTAGTTACGAGCAGTACTTC
CDR3 protein: CASSPGLASYEQYF
J gene: TRBJ2-7
clone size: -
V gene: TRBV6-5
D gene: TRBD2

CDR3 DNA: TGCAGCGTTGATCCTAGCGGGAGGGTGACAGATACGCAGTATTTT
CDR3 protein: CSVDPSGRVTDTQYF
J gene: TRBJ2-3
clone size: -
V gene: TRBV29-1
D gene: TRBD2

CDR3 DNA: TGTGCCAGCAGCGCCTCCGGGACAGGCACTGAAGCTTTCTTT
CDR3 protein: CASSASGTGTEAFF
J gene: TRBJ1-1
clone size: -
V gene: TRBV25-1
D gene: TRBD1

CDR3 DNA: TGCGCCAGCAGCCACCGAACAGGGGGCGACGGAAACACCATATATTTT
CDR3 protein: CASSHRTGGDGNTIYF
J gene: TRBJ1-3
clone size: -
V gene: TRBV4-3
D gene: TRBD1

CDR3 DNA: TGTGCCAGCAGCCAAGAAGGGGTGGTAGTCTATGGCTACACCTTC
CDR3 protein: CASSQEGVVVYGYTF
J gene: TRBJ1-2
clone size: -
V gene: TRBV7-9
D gene: -

CDR3 DNA: TGCGCCAGCAGCCAAAAGACAGGGGGCGGATGGGGTGAAAAACTGTTTTTT
CDR3 protein: CASSQKTGGGWGEKLFF
J gene: TRBJ1-4
clone size: once
V gene: TRBV4-1
D gene: TRBD1

CDR3 DNA: TGTGCCAGCAGCTTAAGGAGGGGATCAAATCAGCCCCAGCATTTT
CDR3 protein: CASSLRRGSNQPQHF
J gene: TRBJ1-5
clone size: -
V gene: TRBV7-2
D gene: -

CDR3 DNA: TGTGCCAGCAGTGAGAAGGGGGCGTGGGGCTACACCTTC
CDR3 protein: CASSEKGAWGYTF
J gene: TRBJ1-2
clone size: -
V gene: TRBV2
D gene: TRBD1

CDR3 DNA: TGTGCCAGCAGCCAAAAGATCGTGACAGGGGGCGGGGGTGGCTACACCTTC
CDR3 protein: CASSQKIVTGGGGGYTF
J gene: TRBJ1-2
clone size: -
V gene: TRBV4-2
D gene: TRBD1

CDR3 DNA: TGTGCCAGCAGCTTGGGGGGGGGCCTAGCGGGGTACAATGAGCAGTTCTTC
CDR3 protein: CASSLGGGLAGYNEQFF
J gene: TRBJ2-1
clone size: -
V gene: TRBV5-6
D gene: TRBD2

CDR3 DNA: TGCGCCAGCAGCTTGGGGACAGGGACTTACTCCTACGAGCAGTACTTC
CDR3 protein: CASSLGTGTYSYEQYF
J gene: TRBJ2-7
clone size: -
V gene: TRBV5-1
D gene: TRBD1

CDR3 DNA: TGTGCCACCAGCAGAGATGGGACAGCCGGAGCATTACCCCTCCACTTT
CDR3 protein: CATSRDGTAGALPLHF
J gene: TRBJ1-6
clone size: -
V gene: TRBV15
D gene: TRBD1